These T cell receptor beta chains were read from a single sample in a study of T cell repertoires in cytomegalovirus infection. TCRdb used MiXCR to reprocess the reads, holding one entry per CDR3 protein. In the table there are 680,000 or so distinct CDR3 sequences, 30% to 35% of which are singletons. No antigen is known for these receptors. Sequenced here: cultured PBMCs, sampled from culture after CMV antigen stimulation. The receptors derive from a human donor in good health (CMV status not recorded). Some clones in this sample may be carry-over from other donors' samples. Each CDR3 is given with its conserved first and last residue. D genes are given only for firm matches. Clone size is given for some rows only: seen once, a few or many times, or a class if the clone is expanded.

TRBV6-1	TRBJ2-7	few	.	CASSEVEFERTGFFAPYEQYF	TGTGCCAGCAGTGAAGTTGAATTTGAGAGAACAGGGTTTTTTGCGCCCTACGAGCAGTACTTC
TRBV15	TRBJ1-5	.	.	CATSRDRNQPQHF	TGTGCCACCAGCAGAGATAGGAATCAGCCCCAGCATTTT
TRBV9	TRBJ1-2	.	.	CASSGTYDRNGYTF	TGTGCCAGCTCGGGAACCTACGACAGAAATGGCTACACCTTC
TRBV12-3/TRBV12-4	TRBJ2-2	.	.	CAGSRGLGGRELFF	TGTGCCGGTTCCCGGGGACTGGGTGGGAGGGAGCTGTTTTTT
TRBV7-6	TRBJ1-4	few	.	CASSNGRSNEKLFF	TGTGCCAGCAGCAATGGACGGTCAAATGAAAAACTGTTTTTT
TRBV29-1	TRBJ1-2	.	.	CSVESFGYGYTF	TGCAGCGTTGAGAGTTTTGGATATGGCTACACCTTC
TRBV5-1	TRBJ1-2	.	.	CASRTEVGRKTNYGYTF	TGCGCCAGCAGGACGGAGGTTGGGAGAAAGACTAACTATGGCTACACCTTC
TRBV28	TRBJ2-3	.	TRBD2	CASGLASLGTQYF	TGTGCCAGTGGACTAGCTTCGTTGGGTACGCAGTATTTT
TRBV6-1	TRBJ1-2	.	.	CASSSGTQSRGYTF	TGTGCCAGCAGTTCGGGGACGCAGAGTCGCGGCTACACCTTC
TRBV20-1	TRBJ1-4	.	.	CSARDGRGANEKLFF	TGCAGTGCTAGAGATGGGCGGGGGGCTAATGAAAAACTGTTTTTT
TRBV12-3/TRBV12-4	TRBJ2-1	.	.	CASRGGGNNEQFF	TGTGCCAGCAGGGGAGGGGGCAACAATGAGCAGTTCTTC
TRBV7-2	TRBJ2-7	many	TRBD2	CASSLLVGTSGSDPYF	TGTGCCAGCAGCCTTTTGGTCGGGACTAGCGGGAGCGATCCTTACTTC
TRBV6-2/TRBV6-3	TRBJ2-1	.	.	CASSPLGSSKIF	TGTGCCAGCAGCCCCCTAGGCTCGTCAAAGATCTTC
TRBV7-6	TRBJ2-2	.	.	CASSLLQGQTGELFF	TGTGCCAGCAGCTTGTTGCAGGGTCAGACCGGGGAGCTGTTTTTT
TRBV7-2	TRBJ2-7	many	.	CASSLNTLGDEQYF	TGTGCCAGCAGCCTAAACACCCTAGGGGACGAGCAGTACTTC
TRBV11-2	TRBJ2-5	few	.	CASTIALETQYF	TGTGCCAGCACTATTGCGCTAGAGACCCAGTACTTC
TRBV28	TRBJ1-5	.	.	CASSPGTLRAQHF	TGTGCCAGCAGTCCCGGGACCCTTCGGGCCCAGCATTTT
TRBV7-2	TRBJ2-3	many	.	CASSYGYRADTQYF	TGTGCCAGCAGCTACGGTTACAGGGCAGATACGCAGTATTTT
TRBV11-2	TRBJ1-4	few	.	CASSSTGGEKLFF	TGTGCCAGCAGCTCCACCGGTGGTGAAAAACTGTTTTTT
TRBV19	TRBJ1-2	.	.	CASTKRLQTYGYTF	TGTGCCAGTACGAAACGACTTCAAACCTATGGCTACACCTTC
TRBV19	TRBJ2-1	.	TRBD2	CASSITSGGWTEQFF	TGTGCCAGTAGTATCACTAGCGGGGGCTGGACTGAGCAGTTCTTC
TRBV6-1	TRBJ2-7	few	.	CASTQRTGATVGEQYF	TGTGCCAGCACCCAAAGGACGGGGGCGACCGTTGGCGAGCAGTACTTC